A single T cell receptor (beta chain) is shown here with its context. As yet, its antigen is unknown. Sample-barcoded 5' priming and a J-beta primer mix drove a second PCR of roughly 6 to 12 cycles. Through a template-switch adaptor with 12 random nucleotides, each cDNA molecule received a tag. All samples gave at least 2.5 million CDR3-containing paired-end reads. TCRdb itself ran the 5' RACE reads through MiXCR, one entry per CDR3 protein. The sample has roughly 900,000 distinct CDR3 sequences; roughly 26% are singletons. These data come from a study of blood T cells in healthy people across ages. Overall study findings and caveats: Estimated diversity that came from one million T cells was considered an underestimate. Significant beta diversity loss was already apparent by age roughly 40, declining roughly linearly.

This receptor was obtained from an elderly woman in good health. Sequences were obtained from blood.

CDR3 sequence: CASAPRTGGLDTQYF. CDR3 coding DNA: TGTGCCAGCGCTCCCAGGACAGGGGGTTTGGATACGCAGTATTTT. The J gene is TRBJ2-3, the V gene TRBV7-9; 10 bases line up with TRBD1. CDR1 is SEHNR and CDR2 is FQNEAQ in the germline V gene (reference sequence). The V segment lost 8 bases and the J segment 6 bases; nucleotides outside the gene matches: 11. The CDR3 has 15 amino acids. The entire variable domain, with the rest obtained from reference TRBV7-9 and TRBJ2-3, is as follows: DTGVSQNPRHKITKRGQNVTFRCDPISEHNRLYWYRQTLGQGPEFLTYFQNEAQLEKSRLLSDRFSAERPKGSFSTLEIQRTEQGDSAMYLCASAPRTGGLDTQYFGPGTRLTVL.